This record covers a single TCR beta chain. Its specificity is unknown. Germline trimming cut 6 bases from V and 7 bases from J; bases unmatched to any gene: 9. The CDR3 runs 15 residues. CDR1 is MDHEN, CDR2 SYDVKM, per germline. Noted time point: week 35, safety follow-up. Every single dose of the vaccine, 300 ug of mutant IDH1 20-mer peptide, came with topical imiquimod. This sample is drawn from a study of a mutant IDH1 vaccine in newly diagnosed glioma. Only in-frame clones appear in the TCRdb table, and some are missing; sequencing was by immunoSEQ multiplex PCR. Among roughly 32,000 clones, around three quarters were seen once, and the ten largest hold roughly 3.2%.

This chain connects TRBV28 to TRBJ1-2; TRBD1 matches 12 bases. The starting material was PBMCs, obtained from a glioma patient whose treatment included an IDH1 peptide vaccine. This sequence originates from a man aged 35 to 55 with glioma. Some clones in this sample may be carry-over from other donors' samples. In DNA, the CDR3 is TGTGCCAGCAGGCTTACCGGGACAGGGGGCCTTGGCTACACCTTC. Its protein is CASRLTGTGGLGYTF.